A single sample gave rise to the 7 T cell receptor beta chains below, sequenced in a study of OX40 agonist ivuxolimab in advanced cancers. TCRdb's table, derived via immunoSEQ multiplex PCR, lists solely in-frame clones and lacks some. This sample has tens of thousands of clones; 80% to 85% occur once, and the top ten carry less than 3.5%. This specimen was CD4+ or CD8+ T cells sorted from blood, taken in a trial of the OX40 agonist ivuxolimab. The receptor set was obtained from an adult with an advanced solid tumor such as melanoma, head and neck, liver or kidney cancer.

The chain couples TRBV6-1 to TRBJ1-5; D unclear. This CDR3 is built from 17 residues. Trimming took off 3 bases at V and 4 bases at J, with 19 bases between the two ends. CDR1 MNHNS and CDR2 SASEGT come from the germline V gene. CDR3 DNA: TGTGCCAGCAGTGAGGGGATGCGTGGGGTCCGGAATCAGCCCCAGCATTTT. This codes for CASSEGMRGVRNQPQHF.

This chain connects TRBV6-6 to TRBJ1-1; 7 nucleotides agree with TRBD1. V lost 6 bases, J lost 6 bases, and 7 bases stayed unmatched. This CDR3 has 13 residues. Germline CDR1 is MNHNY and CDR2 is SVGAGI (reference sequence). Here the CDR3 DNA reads TGTGCCAGCAGCCAGGGGGGAGGCGCTGAAGCTTTCTTT. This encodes CASSQGGGAEAFF.

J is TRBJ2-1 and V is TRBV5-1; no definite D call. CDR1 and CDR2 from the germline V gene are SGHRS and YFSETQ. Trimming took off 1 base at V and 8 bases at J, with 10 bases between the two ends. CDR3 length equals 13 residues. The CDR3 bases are TGCGCCAGCAGCTTGCTAGATGGGGATGAGCAGTTCTTC. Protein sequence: CASSLLDGDEQFF.

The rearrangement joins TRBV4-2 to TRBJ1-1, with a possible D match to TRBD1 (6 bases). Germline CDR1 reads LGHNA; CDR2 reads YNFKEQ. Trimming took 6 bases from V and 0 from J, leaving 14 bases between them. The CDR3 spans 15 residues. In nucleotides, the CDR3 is TGTGCCAGCAGGACCGGACAGCTCATGAACACTGAAGCTTTCTTT. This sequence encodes CASRTGQLMNTEAFF.

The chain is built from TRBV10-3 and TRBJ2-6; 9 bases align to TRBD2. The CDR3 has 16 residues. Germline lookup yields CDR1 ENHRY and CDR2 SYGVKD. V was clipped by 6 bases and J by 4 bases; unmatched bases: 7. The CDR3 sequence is CAISPGLAPGANVLTF. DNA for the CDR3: TGTGCCATCAGCCCGGGACTAGCCCCCGGGGCCAACGTCCTGACTTTC.

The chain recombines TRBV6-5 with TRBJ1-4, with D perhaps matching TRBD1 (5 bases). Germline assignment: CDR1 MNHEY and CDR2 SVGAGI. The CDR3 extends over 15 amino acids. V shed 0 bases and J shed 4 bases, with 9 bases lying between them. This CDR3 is CASSYSGTLNEKLFF. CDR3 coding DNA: TGTGCCAGCAGTTACTCAGGGACGCTTAATGAAAAACTGTTTTTT.

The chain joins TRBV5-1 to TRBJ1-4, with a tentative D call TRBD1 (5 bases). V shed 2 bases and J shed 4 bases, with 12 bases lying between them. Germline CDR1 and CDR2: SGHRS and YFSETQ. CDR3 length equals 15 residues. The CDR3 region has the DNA TGCGCCAGCAGCTTCCTCGGGACCGGTAATGAAAAACTGTTTTTT. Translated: CASSFLGTGNEKLFF.